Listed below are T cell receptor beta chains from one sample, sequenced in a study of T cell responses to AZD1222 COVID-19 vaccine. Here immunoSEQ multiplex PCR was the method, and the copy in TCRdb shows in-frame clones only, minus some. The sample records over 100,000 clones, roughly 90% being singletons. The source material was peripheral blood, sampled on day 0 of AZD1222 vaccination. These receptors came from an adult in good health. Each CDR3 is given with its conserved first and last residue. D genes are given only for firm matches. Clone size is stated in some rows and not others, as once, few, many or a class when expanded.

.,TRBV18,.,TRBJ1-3,CASSPPEQGNTIYF,TGTGCCAGCTCACCACCCGAGCAGGGAAACACCATATATTTT
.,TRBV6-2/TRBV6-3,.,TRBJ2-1,CASSSSGFEQFF,TGTGCCAGCAGTAGTAGTGGGTTTGAGCAGTTCTTC
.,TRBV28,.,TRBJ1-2,CASSLRGVIYGYTF,TGTGCCAGCAGTTTGCGGGGGGTTATCTATGGCTACACCTTC
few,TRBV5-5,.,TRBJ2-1,CASRGGPWNEQFF,TGTGCCAGCAGAGGAGGGCCGTGGAATGAGCAGTTCTTC
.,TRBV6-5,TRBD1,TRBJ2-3,CASSLGTGTDTQYF,TGTGCCAGCAGTCTTGGGACAGGGACAGATACGCAGTATTTT
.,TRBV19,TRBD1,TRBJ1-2,CASSGDRDNYGYTF,TGTGCCAGTAGTGGAGACAGGGATAACTATGGCTACACCTTC
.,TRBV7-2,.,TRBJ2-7,CASSLNFGLGATWKGYF,.
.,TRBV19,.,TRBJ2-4,CASSEGGPRNIQYF,TGTGCCAGTAGTGAGGGGGGGCCTAGAAACATTCAGTACTTC
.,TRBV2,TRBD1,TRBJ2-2,CASRGQGGGELFF,TGTGCCAGCAGGGGACAGGGGGGCGGGGAGCTGTTTTTT
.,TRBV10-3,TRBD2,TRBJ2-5,CAISSGTSGGGQETQYF,TGTGCCATCAGTTCCGGGACTAGCGGGGGAGGCCAAGAGACCCAGTACTTC
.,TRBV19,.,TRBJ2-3,CASSIGDGPRRTDTQYF,TGTGCCAGTAGTATAGGGGACGGCCCTAGGCGCACAGATACGCAGTATTTT
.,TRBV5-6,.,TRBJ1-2,CASSLRHTGTPYYGYTF,TGTGCCAGCAGCTTGAGACATACAGGGACCCCTTACTATGGCTACACCTTC
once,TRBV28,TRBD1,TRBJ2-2,CASSLSSGQGGTGELFF,TGTGCCAGCAGTTTGAGCTCGGGACAGGGTGGCACCGGGGAGCTGTTTTTT